This T cell receptor beta chain was sequenced during a study of shared clonotypes between healthy human individuals. Whole-study context: The composition of the donors was two women and a few men aged 18 to 49. The study, taken as a whole, reports: Deeper or shallower sequencing was expected to change how clonotypes are shared among donors.

A single count supports this clone. The target antigen is unknown. The CDR3 totals 14 residues. The V gene's germline CDR1 is MDHEN and CDR2 SYDVKM. Trimming shortened V by 7 bases and J by 5 bases, and 14 bases separated the two germline ends. Sorted-subset replicate PCRs used approximately 200 ng of genomic DNA. This amount corresponded to 33,000 or so T cell genomes. The table came from immunoSEQ multiplex PCR; TCRdb's copy has only in-frame clones and leaves some out. The sample contains under 2.5 million clones, under 95% of which appear only once. The split of CD4+ cells yielded CD45RA+ naive and CD45RA-negative memory subsets.

This sequence joins TRBV28 and TRBJ1-4; perhaps TRBD1 as D (5 bases). The sequenced sample was naive CD4+ T cells from PBMCs. Subset defined: CD45RA+ positively selected. The sequence was collected from a man between 18 and 29 years old in good health. Some clones in this sample may be carry-over from other donors' samples. This CDR3 is CASKTGTKNEKLFF. The CDR3 DNA reads as TGTGCCAGCAAAACCGGGACGAAGAATGAAAAACTGTTTTTT. The full variable domain, rest sourced from reference TRBV28 and TRBJ1-4, is DVKVTQSSRYLVKRTGEKVFLECVQDMDHENMFWYRQDPGLGLRLIYFSYDVKMKEKGDIPEGYSVSREKKERFSLILESASTNQTSMYLCASKTGTKNEKLFFGSGTQLSVL.